The 5 T cell receptor beta chains in this list originate from one sample, sequenced in a study of shared clonotypes between healthy human individuals (dated by TCRdb to about 2020). Library method: the immunoSEQ multiplex PCR assay. Here the immuneACCESS table is served through TCRdb, limited to in-frame sequences with V and J called. Missing clones are a known gap in these copies; in checked studies unresolved V genes cover under half, and the rest lacks a known reason. The sample table records about 770,000 clones; 72% of these occur just once. The ten largest clones represent under 2% of the sample. Sequenced sample: memory CD4+ T cells sorted from blood. The label giving this sample's cell subset or site can be read as: CD45RA-negative fraction. The receptors shown here come from a woman aged 25 to 39 in good health.

The chain combines TRBV28 with TRBJ2-7; D is ambiguous. The CDR3 runs to 13 residues. The ends were cut back, 3 bases at V and 6 bases at J, with 12 bases in the middle. Germline V gene lookup returns CDR1 MDHEN and CDR2 SYDVKM. The CDR3 DNA sequence: TGTGCCAGCAGTTTTTTGGGCGCTTTCGAGCAGTACTTC. Encoded protein: CASSFLGAFEQYF. The full variable domain, in which reference TRBV28 and TRBJ2-7 provide the parts outside the CDR3, is DVKVTQSSRYLVKRTGEKVFLECVQDMDHENMFWYRQDPGLGLRLIYFSYDVKMKEKGDIPEGYSVSREKKERFSLILESASTNQTSMYLCASSFLGAFEQYFGPGTRLTVT.

This clone occurred a few times. The chain recombines TRBV7-2 with TRBJ2-3; unclear D gene. This CDR3 is built from 12 residues. Trimming cost V 1 base and J 3 bases, with 2 bases left between them. Germline V gives CDR1 SGHTA, CDR2 FQGNSA. CDR3 bases: TGTGCCAGCAGCTTAGGGACAGATACGCAGTATTTT. Translation: CASSLGTDTQYF. The full variable domain, with the rest looked up from reference TRBV7-2 and TRBJ2-3, is GAGVSQSPSNKVTEKGKDVELRCDPISGHTALYWYRQSLGQGLEFLIYFQGNSAPDKSGLPSDRFSAERTGGSVSTLTIQRTQQEDSAVYLCASSLGTDTQYFGPGTRLTVL.

The chain couples TRBV28 to TRBJ2-7, with TRBD2 matching over 13 bases. The CDR3 has 17 amino acids. The V segment lost 2 bases and the J segment 6 bases; nucleotides outside the gene matches: 10. Germline CDR1 is MDHEN and CDR2 is SYDVKM. CDR3 in DNA: TGTGCCAGCAGTTTAGGAGGACTAGCGGGAGTAGGCGGCGAGCAGTACTTC. Translation: CASSLGGLAGVGGEQYF. Supplemented by reference TRBV28 and TRBJ2-7, the full variable domain reads DVKVTQSSRYLVKRTGEKVFLECVQDMDHENMFWYRQDPGLGLRLIYFSYDVKMKEKGDIPEGYSVSREKKERFSLILESASTNQTSMYLCASSLGGLAGVGGEQYFGPGTRLTVT.

The chain joins TRBV28 to TRBJ2-1; either TRBD1 or TRBD2 may fit D (5 bases each). CDR1 and CDR2 (germline): MDHEN, SYDVKM. CDR3 length equals 14 residues. The ends were cut back, 6 bases at V and 7 bases at J, with 16 bases in the middle. The CDR3 DNA reads as TGTGCCAGCAGGTGGGTGGGGGTCGAGAATGAGCAGTTCTTC. Residues: CASRWVGVENEQFF.

The chain couples TRBV2 to TRBJ1-1; D remains unclear. This CDR3 is built from 14 residues. The germline gives CDR1 SNHLY, CDR2 FYNNEI. V was pared by 5 bases and J by 6 bases, with 16 bases between. DNA of the CDR3: TGTGCCAGCAGTCGGACCGGGCGGAGCGCTGAAGCTTTCTTT. Translated, it gives CASSRTGRSAEAFF.